The 3 T cell receptor beta chains reported below all come from one sample, sequenced in a study of T cell responses to AZD1222 COVID-19 vaccine. TCRdb's table, derived via immunoSEQ multiplex PCR, lists solely in-frame clones and lacks some. The sample lists around 78,000 clones, about nine tenths seen once, with 24% in the top ten. This specimen consisted of peripheral blood, obtained on day 0 of AZD1222 vaccination. Receptor source: an adult in good health.

The chain couples TRBV5-4 to TRBJ2-5, with TRBD1 as a possible D gene (5 bases). V lost 4 bases, J lost 9 bases, and 22 bases lay in between. Germline loops: CDR1 SGHNT, CDR2 YYREEE (reference sequence). CDR3 length: 15 residues. The CDR3 DNA sequence: TGTGCCAGCAGCCAGGGTCGTGACAGCCAAAAGGCCCAGTACTTC. Its protein product is CASSQGRDSQKAQYF.

The chain employs TRBV5-1 and TRBJ1-1; 10 bases line up with TRBD1. V shed 0 bases, J shed 6 bases, and the junction held 8 bases outside the gene matches. The length of the CDR3 is 16 residues. The V gene's germline CDR1 is SGHRS and CDR2 YFSETQ. CDR3 coding DNA: TGCGCCAGCAGCTTGGAGGGACAGGGGAGTGCCGCTGAAGCTTTCTTT. Amino acids: CASSLEGQGSAAEAFF.

J is TRBJ1-2 and V is TRBV7-9, with TRBD1 identical over 7 bases. This CDR3 region has 14 residues. V lost 3 bases and J lost 2; bases outside the gene matches: 3. Looked up from germline, CDR1 is SEHNR and CDR2 is FQNEAQ (reference sequence). CDR3 DNA sequence: TGTGCCAGCAGCTTGACAGGGTCCAACTATGGCTACACCTTC. Translating gives CASSLTGSNYGYTF.